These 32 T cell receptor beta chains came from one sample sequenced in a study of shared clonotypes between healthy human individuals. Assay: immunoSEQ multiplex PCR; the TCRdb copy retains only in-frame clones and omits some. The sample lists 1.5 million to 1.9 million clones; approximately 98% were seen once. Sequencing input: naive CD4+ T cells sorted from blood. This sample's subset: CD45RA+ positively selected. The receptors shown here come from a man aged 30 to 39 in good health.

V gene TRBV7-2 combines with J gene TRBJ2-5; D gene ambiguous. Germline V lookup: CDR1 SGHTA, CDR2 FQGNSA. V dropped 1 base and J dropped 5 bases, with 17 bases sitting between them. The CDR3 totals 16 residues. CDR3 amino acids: CASSLDGSGGSETQYF. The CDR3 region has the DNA TGTGCCAGCAGCTTAGACGGCTCGGGCGGTTCGGAGACCCAGTACTTC.

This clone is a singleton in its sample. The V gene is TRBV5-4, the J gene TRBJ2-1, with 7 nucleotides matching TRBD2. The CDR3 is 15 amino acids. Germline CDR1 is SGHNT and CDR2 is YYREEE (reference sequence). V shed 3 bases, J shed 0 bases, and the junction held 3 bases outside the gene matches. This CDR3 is CASSSTSDSYNEQFF. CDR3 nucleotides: TGTGCCAGCAGCTCAACTAGCGACTCCTACAATGAGCAGTTCTTC.

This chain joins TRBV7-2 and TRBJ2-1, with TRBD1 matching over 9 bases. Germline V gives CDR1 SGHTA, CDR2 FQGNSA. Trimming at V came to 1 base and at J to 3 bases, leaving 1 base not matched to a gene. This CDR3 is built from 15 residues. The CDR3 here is CASSLGGQGYNEQFF. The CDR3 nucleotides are TGTGCCAGCAGCTTAGGGGGACAGGGCTACAATGAGCAGTTCTTC.

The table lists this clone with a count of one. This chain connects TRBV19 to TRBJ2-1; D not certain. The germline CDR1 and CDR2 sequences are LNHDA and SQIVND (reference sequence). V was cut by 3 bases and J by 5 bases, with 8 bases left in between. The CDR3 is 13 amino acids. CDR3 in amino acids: CASSIAEDNEQFF. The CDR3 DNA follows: TGTGCCAGTAGTATTGCGGAAGACAATGAGCAGTTCTTC.

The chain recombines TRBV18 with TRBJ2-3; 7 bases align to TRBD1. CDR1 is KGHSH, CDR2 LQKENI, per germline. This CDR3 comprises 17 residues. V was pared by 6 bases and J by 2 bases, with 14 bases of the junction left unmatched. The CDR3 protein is CASSHLQGYTDTDTQYF. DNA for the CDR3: TGTGCCAGCTCTCACCTACAGGGGTATACCGACACAGATACGCAGTATTTT. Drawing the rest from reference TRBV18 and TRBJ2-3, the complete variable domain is NAGVMQNPRHLVRRRGQEARLRCSPMKGHSHVYWYRQLPEEGLKFMVYLQKENIIDESGMPKERFSAEFPKEGPSILRIQQVVRGDSAAYFCASSHLQGYTDTDTQYFGPGTRLTVL.

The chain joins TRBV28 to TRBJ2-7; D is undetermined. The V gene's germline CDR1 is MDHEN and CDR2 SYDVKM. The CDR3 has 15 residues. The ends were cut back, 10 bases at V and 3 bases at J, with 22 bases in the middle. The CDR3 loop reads CATTPLDTDRYEQYF. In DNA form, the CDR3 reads TGTGCCACCACACCGTTAGACACGGACCGCTACGAGCAGTACTTC.

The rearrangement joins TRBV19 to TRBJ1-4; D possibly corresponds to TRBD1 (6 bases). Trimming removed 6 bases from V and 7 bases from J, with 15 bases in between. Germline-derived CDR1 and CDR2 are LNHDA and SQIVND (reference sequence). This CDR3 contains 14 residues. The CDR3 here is CASRWDIGSEKLFF. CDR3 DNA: TGTGCCAGTAGATGGGACATTGGGAGTGAAAAACTGTTTTTT.

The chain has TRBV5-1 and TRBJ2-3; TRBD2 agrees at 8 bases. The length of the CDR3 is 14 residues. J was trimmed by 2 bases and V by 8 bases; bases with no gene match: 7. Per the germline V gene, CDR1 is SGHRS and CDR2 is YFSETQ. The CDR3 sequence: CASVGLANTDTQYF. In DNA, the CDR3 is TGCGCCAGTGTCGGACTAGCTAACACAGATACGCAGTATTTT. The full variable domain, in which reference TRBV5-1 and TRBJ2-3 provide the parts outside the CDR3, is KAGVTQTPRYLIKTRGQQVTLSCSPISGHRSVSWYQQTPGQGLQFLFEYFSETQRNKGNFPGRFSGRQFSNSRSEMNVSTLELGDSALYLCASVGLANTDTQYFGPGTRLTVL.

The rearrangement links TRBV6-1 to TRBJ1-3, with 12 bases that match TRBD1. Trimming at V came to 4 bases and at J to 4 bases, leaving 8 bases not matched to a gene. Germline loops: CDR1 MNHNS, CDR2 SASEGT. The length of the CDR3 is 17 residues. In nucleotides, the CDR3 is TGTGCCAGCAGTGGGAACCGGGACAGGGGGCTGGGAAACACCATATATTTT. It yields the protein CASSGNRDRGLGNTIYF.

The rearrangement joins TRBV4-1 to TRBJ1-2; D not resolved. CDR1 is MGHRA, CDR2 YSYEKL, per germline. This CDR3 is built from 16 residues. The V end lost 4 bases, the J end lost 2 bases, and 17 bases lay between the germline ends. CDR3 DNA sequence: TGCGCCAGCAGCCCCGTGGGGAAGGACTCCAACTATGGCTACACCTTC. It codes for CASSPVGKDSNYGYTF.

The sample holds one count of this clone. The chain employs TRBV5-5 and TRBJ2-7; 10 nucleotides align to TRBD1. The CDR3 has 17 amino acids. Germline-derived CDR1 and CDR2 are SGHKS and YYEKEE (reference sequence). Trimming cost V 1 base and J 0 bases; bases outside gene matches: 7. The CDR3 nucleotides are TGTGCCAGCAGCTTGCGGGGACAGGGGTCCATCTCCTACGAGCAGTACTTC. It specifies CASSLRGQGSISYEQYF.

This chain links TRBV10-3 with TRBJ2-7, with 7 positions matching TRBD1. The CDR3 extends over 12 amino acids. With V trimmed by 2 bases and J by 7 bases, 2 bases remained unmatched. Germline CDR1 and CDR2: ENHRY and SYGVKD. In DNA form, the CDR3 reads TGTGCCATCAGTGAGGACAGGGAGGAGCAGTACTTC. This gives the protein CAISEDREEQYF.

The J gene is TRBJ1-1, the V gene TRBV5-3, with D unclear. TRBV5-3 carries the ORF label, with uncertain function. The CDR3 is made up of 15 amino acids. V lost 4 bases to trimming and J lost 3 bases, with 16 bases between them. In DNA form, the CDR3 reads TGTGCCAGAAGCCCCAAACTGAAGGAACACACTGAAGCTTTCTTT. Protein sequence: CARSPKLKEHTEAFF.

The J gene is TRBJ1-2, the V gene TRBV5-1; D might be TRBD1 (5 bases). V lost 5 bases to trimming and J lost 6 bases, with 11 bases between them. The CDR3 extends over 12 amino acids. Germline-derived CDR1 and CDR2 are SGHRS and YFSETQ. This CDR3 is CASSRQGHGYTF. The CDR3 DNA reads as TGCGCCAGCAGTCGGCAGGGTCATGGCTACACCTTC.

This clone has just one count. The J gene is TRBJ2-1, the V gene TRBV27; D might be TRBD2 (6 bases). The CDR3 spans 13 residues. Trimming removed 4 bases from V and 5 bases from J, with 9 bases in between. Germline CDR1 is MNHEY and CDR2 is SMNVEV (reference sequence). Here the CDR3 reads CASSYGGDNEQFF. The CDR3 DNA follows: TGTGCCAGCAGTTACGGAGGGGACAATGAGCAGTTCTTC.

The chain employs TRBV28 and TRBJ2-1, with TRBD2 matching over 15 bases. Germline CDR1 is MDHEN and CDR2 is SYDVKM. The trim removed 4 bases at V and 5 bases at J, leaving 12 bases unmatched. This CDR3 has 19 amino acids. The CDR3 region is CASSWGLGLAGGLDNEQFF. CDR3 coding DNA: TGTGCCAGCAGTTGGGGATTGGGACTAGCGGGGGGTCTTGACAATGAGCAGTTCTTC.

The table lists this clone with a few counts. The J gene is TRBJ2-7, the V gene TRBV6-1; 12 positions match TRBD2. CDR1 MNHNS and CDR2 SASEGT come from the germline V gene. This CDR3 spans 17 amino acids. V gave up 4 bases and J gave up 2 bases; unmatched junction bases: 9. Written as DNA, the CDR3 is TGTGCCAGCAGTGCCCCCACGCTAGCGGGAGGGCCCTACGAGCAGTACTTC. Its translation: CASSAPTLAGGPYEQYF.

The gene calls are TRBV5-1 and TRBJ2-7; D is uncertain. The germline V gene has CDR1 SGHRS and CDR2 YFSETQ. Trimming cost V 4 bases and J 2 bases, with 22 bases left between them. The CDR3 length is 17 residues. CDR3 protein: CASSTRQNLGIAYEQYF. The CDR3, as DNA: TGCGCCAGCAGCACCCGGCAAAACCTAGGTATTGCCTACGAGCAGTACTTC.

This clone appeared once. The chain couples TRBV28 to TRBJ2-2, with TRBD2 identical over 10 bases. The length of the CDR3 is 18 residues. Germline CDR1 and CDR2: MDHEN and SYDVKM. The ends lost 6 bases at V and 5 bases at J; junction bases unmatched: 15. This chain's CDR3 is CASSKENLAGVVTGELFF. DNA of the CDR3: TGTGCCAGCAGCAAAGAAAATCTAGCGGGAGTAGTGACCGGGGAGCTGTTTTTT.

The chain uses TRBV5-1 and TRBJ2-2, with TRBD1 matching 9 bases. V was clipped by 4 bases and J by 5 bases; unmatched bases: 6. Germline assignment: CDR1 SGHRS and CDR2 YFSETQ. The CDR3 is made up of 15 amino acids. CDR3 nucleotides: TGCGCCAGCAGCCCACCGACAGGGGGGACCGGGGAGCTGTTTTTT. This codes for CASSPPTGGTGELFF.

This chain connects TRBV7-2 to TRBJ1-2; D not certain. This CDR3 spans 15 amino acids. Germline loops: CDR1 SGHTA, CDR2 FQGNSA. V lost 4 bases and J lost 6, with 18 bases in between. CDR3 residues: CASSSDGVRIDGYTF. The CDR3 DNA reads TGTGCCAGCAGCTCAGACGGGGTGAGGATCGATGGCTACACCTTC. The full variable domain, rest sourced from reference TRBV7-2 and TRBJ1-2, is GAGVSQSPSNKVTEKGKDVELRCDPISGHTALYWYRQSLGQGLEFLIYFQGNSAPDKSGLPSDRFSAERTGGSVSTLTIQRTQQEDSAVYLCASSSDGVRIDGYTFGSGTRLTVV.

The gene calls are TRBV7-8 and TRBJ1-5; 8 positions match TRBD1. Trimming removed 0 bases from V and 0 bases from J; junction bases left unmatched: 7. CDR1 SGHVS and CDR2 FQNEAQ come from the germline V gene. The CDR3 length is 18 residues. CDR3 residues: CASSLALTGGYSNQPQHF. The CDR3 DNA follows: TGTGCCAGCAGCTTAGCGCTAACAGGGGGTTATAGCAATCAGCCCCAGCATTTT.

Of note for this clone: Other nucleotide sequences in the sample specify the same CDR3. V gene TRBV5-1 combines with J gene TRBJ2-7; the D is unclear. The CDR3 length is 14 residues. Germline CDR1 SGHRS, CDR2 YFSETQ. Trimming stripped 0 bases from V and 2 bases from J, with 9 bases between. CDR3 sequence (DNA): TGCGCCAGCAGCTTGGGAGCTAGTACCTACGAGCAGTACTTC. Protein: CASSLGASTYEQYF.

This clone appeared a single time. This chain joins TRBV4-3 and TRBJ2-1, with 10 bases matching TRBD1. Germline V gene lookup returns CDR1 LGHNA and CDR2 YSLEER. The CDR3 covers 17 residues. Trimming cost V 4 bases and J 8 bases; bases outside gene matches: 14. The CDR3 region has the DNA TGCGCCAGCAGCCCAAGGTGGAGACAGGGGGCAGGTGATGAGCAGTTCTTC. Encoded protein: CASSPRWRQGAGDEQFF.

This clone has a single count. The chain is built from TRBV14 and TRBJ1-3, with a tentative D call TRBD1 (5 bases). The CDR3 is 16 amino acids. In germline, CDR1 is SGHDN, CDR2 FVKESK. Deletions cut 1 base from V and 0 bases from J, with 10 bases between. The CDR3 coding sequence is TGTGCCAGCAGCCAAGTCGCCGGACACTCTGGAAACACCATATATTTT. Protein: CASSQVAGHSGNTIYF.

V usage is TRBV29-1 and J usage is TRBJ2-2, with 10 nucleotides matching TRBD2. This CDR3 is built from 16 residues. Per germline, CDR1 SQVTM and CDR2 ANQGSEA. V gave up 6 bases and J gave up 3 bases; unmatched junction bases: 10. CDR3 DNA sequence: TGCAGCGTCCGACGGGGGGGACTAGCGTACACCGGGGAGCTGTTTTTT. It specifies CSVRRGGLAYTGELFF.

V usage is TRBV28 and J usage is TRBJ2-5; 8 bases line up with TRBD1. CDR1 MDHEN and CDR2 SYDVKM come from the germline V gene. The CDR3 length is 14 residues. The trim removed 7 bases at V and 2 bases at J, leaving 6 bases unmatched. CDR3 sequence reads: CASIKRTGQETQYF. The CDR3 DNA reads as TGTGCCAGCATTAAAAGGACAGGGCAAGAGACCCAGTACTTC.

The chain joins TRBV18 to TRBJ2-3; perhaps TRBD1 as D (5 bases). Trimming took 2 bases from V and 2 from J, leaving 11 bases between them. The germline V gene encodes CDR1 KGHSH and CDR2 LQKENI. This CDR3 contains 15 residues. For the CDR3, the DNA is TGTGCCAGCTCACCAGGGGCCCCGAACACAGATACGCAGTATTTT. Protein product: CASSPGAPNTDTQYF.

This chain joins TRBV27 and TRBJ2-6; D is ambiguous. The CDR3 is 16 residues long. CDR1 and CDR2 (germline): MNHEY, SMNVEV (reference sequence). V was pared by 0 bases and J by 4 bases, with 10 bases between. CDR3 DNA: TGTGCCAGCAGTTTATCGGTTTCTACCGGGGCCAACGTCCTGACTTTC. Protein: CASSLSVSTGANVLTF.

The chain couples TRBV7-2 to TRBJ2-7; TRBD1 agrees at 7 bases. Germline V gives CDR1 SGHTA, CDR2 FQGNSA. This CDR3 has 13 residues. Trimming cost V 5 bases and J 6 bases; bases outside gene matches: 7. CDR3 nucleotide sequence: TGTGCCAGCAGCCCGAGACAGGGAGCCGAGCAGTACTTC. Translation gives CASSPRQGAEQYF.

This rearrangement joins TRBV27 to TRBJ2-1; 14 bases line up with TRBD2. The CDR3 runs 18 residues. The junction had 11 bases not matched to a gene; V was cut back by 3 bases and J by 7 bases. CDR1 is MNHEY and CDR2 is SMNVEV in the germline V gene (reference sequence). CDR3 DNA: TGTGCCAGCAGTTTTAGGGGGACTAGCGGGAGATTTGGGAATGAGCAGTTCTTC. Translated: CASSFRGTSGRFGNEQFF.

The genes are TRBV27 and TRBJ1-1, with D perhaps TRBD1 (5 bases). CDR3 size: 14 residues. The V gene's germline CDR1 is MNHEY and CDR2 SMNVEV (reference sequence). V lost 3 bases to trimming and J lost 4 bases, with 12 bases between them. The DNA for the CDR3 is TGTGCCAGCAGTTTTCGGTCCCAGGGCACTGAAGCTTTCTTT. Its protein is CASSFRSQGTEAFF.